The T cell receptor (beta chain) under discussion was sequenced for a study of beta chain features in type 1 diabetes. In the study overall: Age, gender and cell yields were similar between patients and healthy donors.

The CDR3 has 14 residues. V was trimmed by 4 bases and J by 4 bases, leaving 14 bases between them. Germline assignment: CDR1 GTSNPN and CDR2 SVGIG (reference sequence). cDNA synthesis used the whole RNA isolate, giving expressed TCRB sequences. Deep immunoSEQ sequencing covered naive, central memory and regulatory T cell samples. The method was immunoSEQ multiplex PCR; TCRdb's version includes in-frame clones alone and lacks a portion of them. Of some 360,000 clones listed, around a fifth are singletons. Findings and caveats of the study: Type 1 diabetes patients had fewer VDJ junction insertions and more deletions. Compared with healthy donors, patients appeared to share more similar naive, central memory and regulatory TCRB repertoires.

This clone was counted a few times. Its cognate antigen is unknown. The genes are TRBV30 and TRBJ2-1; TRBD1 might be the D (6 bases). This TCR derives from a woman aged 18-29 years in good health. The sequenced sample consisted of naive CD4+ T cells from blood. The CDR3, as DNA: TGTGCCTGGAAATGGGTCCAGGGGTACAATGAGCAGTTCTTC. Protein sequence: CAWKWVQGYNEQFF.